Each of the 18 T cell receptor beta chains below was sequenced from the same sample in a study of CD8 T cell repertoires and HIV-1 epitope variants. This table comes from immunoSEQ multiplex PCR, and its TCRdb copy is limited to in-frame clones, with some not included. The sample lists roughly 1,100 clones, about 66% occurring once. No antigens are known for them. Sequencing was performed on cultured CD8+ T cells derived from PBMCs. The receptors here all came from a male donor with HIV.

The chain links TRBV9 to TRBJ2-1, with TRBD2 matching 8 bases. V was pared by 0 bases and J by 5 bases, with 4 bases of the junction left unmatched. Germline V gene lookup returns CDR1 SGDLS and CDR2 YYNGEE. This CDR3 region has 15 residues. CDR3 nucleotide sequence: TGTGCCAGCAGCGTAGGGACTAGCCATGACAATGAGCAGTTCTTC. Protein: CASSVGTSHDNEQFF.

J is TRBJ1-5 and V is TRBV6-6, with TRBD1 matching over 7 bases. V was pared by 0 bases and J by 8 bases, with 7 bases of the junction left unmatched. Germline V lookup: CDR1 MNHNY, CDR2 SVGAGI (reference sequence). The CDR3 covers 15 residues. The CDR3 nucleotides are TGTGCCAGCAGTTACTCGCGACAGGGTAATGAGCCCCAGCATTTT. This sequence encodes CASSYSRQGNEPQHF.

This clone has a handful of counts. This chain links TRBV6-5 with TRBJ1-5; D is uncertain. The CDR3 loop spans 14 amino acids. The V and J ends lost 2 bases and 5 bases respectively, with 10 bases between them. The germline V gene has CDR1 MNHEY and CDR2 SVGAGI. CDR3 coding DNA: TGTGCCAGCAGTTACACCGTAACTGATCAGCCCCAGCATTTT. This encodes CASSYTVTDQPQHF.

This rearrangement joins TRBV9 to TRBJ1-5; no firm D call. The V gene lost 4 bases and the J gene lost 3 bases, with 11 bases spanning the gap. The CDR3 consists of 14 residues. Germline CDR1 and CDR2: SGDLS and YYNGEE. CDR3 DNA: TGTGCCAGCAGCCTGGCGGCAGACAATCAGCCCCAGCATTTT. Its translation is CASSLAADNQPQHF.

This clone has just a few counts. V usage is TRBV5-6 and J usage is TRBJ2-1; D remains ambiguous. Trimming cost V 0 bases and J 6 bases, with 7 bases left between them. There are 13 residues in the CDR3. Germline assignment: CDR1 SGHDT and CDR2 YYEEEE. The CDR3 here is CASSLVQANEQFF. CDR3 bases: TGTGCCAGCAGCTTGGTGCAGGCCAATGAGCAGTTCTTC. Full variable domain (remainder filled in from reference TRBV5-6 and TRBJ2-1): DAGVTQSPTHLIKTRGQQVTLRCSPKSGHDTVSWYQQALGQGPQFIFQYYEEEERQRGNFPDRFSGHQFPNYSSELNVNALLLGDSALYLCASSLVQANEQFFGPGTRLTVL.

A single count supports this clone. This chain uses TRBV28 with TRBJ2-7, with TRBD2 identical over 8 bases. In germline, CDR1 is MDHEN, CDR2 SYDVKM. Trimming at V came to 3 bases and at J to 3 bases, leaving 4 bases not matched to a gene. This CDR3 contains 14 residues. In nucleotides, the CDR3 is TGTGCCAGCAGTTTTGGTAGCGGGAACTACGAGCAGTACTTC. This translates into CASSFGSGNYEQYF. Using reference TRBV28 and TRBJ2-7 for the parts outside the CDR3, the full variable domain is DVKVTQSSRYLVKRTGEKVFLECVQDMDHENMFWYRQDPGLGLRLIYFSYDVKMKEKGDIPEGYSVSREKKERFSLILESASTNQTSMYLCASSFGSGNYEQYFGPGTRLTVT.

This clone was counted between two and nine times. The chain couples TRBV27 to TRBJ2-7; D possibly uses TRBD1 or TRBD2 (5 bases each). The CDR3 runs to 16 residues. The germline CDR1 and CDR2 sequences are MNHEY and SMNVEV (reference sequence). V lost 0 bases and J 0 bases, leaving 12 bases between the germline ends. The CDR3 protein is CASSLSVGTYSYEQYF. The CDR3 DNA sequence: TGTGCCAGCAGTTTATCGGTTGGGACGTACTCCTACGAGCAGTACTTC.

The V and J genes are TRBV5-6 and TRBJ2-7; a weak D match, TRBD1 (6 bases). V was cut by 10 bases and J by 4 bases, with 18 bases left in between. This CDR3 region has 13 residues. Germline assignment: CDR1 SGHDT and CDR2 YYEEEE. The CDR3 DNA follows: TGTGCCGGTTCGACAGGTGTCCTTTACGAGCAGTACTTC. Protein sequence: CAGSTGVLYEQYF.

In DNA, the CDR3 is TGTGCCACCAGCGCACACCCGACAGGGCCTGAAGCTTTCTTT. Protein sequence: CATSAHPTGPEAFF. This sequence joins TRBV15 and TRBJ1-1, with TRBD1 matching over 7 bases. Unmatched junction bases numbered 9, after V lost 5 bases and J lost 6 bases. The CDR3 has 14 residues. Germline CDR1 LNHNV, CDR2 YYDKDF (reference sequence). The variable domain in full, with the rest retrieved from reference TRBV15 and TRBJ1-1, is DAMVIQNPRYQVTQFGKPVTLSCSQTLNHNVMYWYQQKSSQAPKLLFHYYDKDFNNEADTPDNFQSRRPNTSFCFLDIRSPGLGDTAMYLCATSAHPTGPEAFFGQGTRLTVV.

The chain combines TRBV5-6 with TRBJ1-1; D remains unclear. The CDR3 runs to 13 residues. V gave up 2 bases and J gave up 4 bases, with 9 bases separating them. Germline values: CDR1 SGHDT, CDR2 YYEEEE. DNA for the CDR3: TGTGCCAGCAGCTTTGGAAGGGCCACTGAAGCTTTCTTT. Translated, it gives CASSFGRATEAFF.

There are a few counts of this clone. This chain connects TRBV4-1 to TRBJ2-2; D call uncertain. The germline gives CDR1 MGHRA, CDR2 YSYEKL. The CDR3 contains 14 residues. Trimming took 0 bases from V and 1 from J, leaving 3 bases between them. The CDR3 DNA reads as TGCGCCAGCAGCCAAGATGGGAACACCGGGGAGCTGTTTTTT. As protein: CASSQDGNTGELFF.

V usage is TRBV13 and J usage is TRBJ2-3; D uncertain. Germline V gene data show CDR1 as PRHDT and CDR2 as FYEKMQ (reference sequence). This CDR3 contains 13 residues. V was shortened by 0 bases and J by 3 bases, with 4 bases between the two germline ends. CDR3: CASSLGGTDTQYF. CDR3 in DNA: TGTGCCAGCAGCTTAGGAGGGACAGATACGCAGTATTTT.

The chain combines TRBV19 with TRBJ2-7, with D possibly matching TRBD1 (5 bases). Germline-derived CDR1 and CDR2 are LNHDA and SQIVND (reference sequence). Trimming removed 1 base from V and 2 bases from J, with 9 bases in between. The CDR3 is 14 residues long. In nucleotides, the CDR3 is TGTGCCAGTAGTATAGGACCAGGGCCCTACGAGCAGTACTTC. Translated, it gives CASSIGPGPYEQYF.

V and J are TRBV7-9 and TRBJ1-1; D remains ambiguous. Germline CDR1 reads SEHNR; CDR2 reads FQNEAQ (reference sequence). Between the trimmed V and J ends, which lost 4 bases and 1 base, there was a span of 7 bases. The CDR3 consists of 13 residues. DNA for the CDR3: TGTGCCAGCAGCTCTACAGAGAACACTGAAGCTTTCTTT. Residues: CASSSTENTEAFF.

The chain joins TRBV28 to TRBJ2-1, with 10 bases aligning to TRBD1. The length of the CDR3 is 14 residues. V dropped 3 bases and J dropped 10; count of bases not matched to a gene: 6. Germline loops: CDR1 MDHEN, CDR2 SYDVKM. The CDR3 here is CASSLTGGEYEQFF. DNA of the CDR3: TGTGCCAGCAGTTTGACAGGGGGCGAATACGAGCAGTTCTTC.

This clone was counted a few times. The chain uses TRBV11-3 and TRBJ2-7, with D unresolved. CDR3 length equals 13 residues. Germline V gene data show CDR1 as SGHNT and CDR2 as YENEEA. The V end lost 2 bases, the J end lost 5 bases, and 10 bases lay between the germline ends. The CDR3 sequence is CASSLTRWDEQYF. CDR3 nucleotide sequence: TGTGCCAGCAGCTTAACACGGTGGGACGAGCAGTACTTC.

The V and J genes are TRBV6-5 and TRBJ2-3; no clear D. V was pared by 5 bases and J by 2 bases, with 5 bases between. CDR1 MNHEY and CDR2 SVGAGI come from the germline V gene. The CDR3 runs 12 residues. CDR3 sequence: CASSGDTDTQYF. CDR3 sequence (DNA): TGTGCCAGCAGTGGAGACACAGATACGCAGTATTTT.

This clone was found once. The chain joins TRBV14 to TRBJ2-7, with 11 bases aligning to TRBD2. Germline V gene lookup returns CDR1 SGHDN and CDR2 FVKESK. The CDR3 sequence is 15 residues long. V shed 1 base, J shed 7 bases, and the junction held 6 bases outside the gene matches. The CDR3 protein is CASSQGLAGPWEQYF. As DNA, the CDR3 is TGTGCCAGCAGCCAAGGACTAGCGGGACCTTGGGAGCAGTACTTC.